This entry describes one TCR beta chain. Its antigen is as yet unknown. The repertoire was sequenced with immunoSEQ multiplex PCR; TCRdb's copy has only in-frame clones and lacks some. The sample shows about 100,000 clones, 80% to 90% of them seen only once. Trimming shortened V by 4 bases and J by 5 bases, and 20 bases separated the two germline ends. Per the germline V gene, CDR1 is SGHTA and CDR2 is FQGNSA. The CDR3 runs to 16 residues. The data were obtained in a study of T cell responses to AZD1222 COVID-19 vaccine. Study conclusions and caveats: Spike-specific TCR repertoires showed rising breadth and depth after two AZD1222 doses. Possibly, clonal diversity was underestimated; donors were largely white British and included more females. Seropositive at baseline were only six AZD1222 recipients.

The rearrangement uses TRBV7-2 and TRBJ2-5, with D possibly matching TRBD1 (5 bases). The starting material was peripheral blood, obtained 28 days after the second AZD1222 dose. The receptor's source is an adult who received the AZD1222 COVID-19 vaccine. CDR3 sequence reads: CASSWGHSTRRETQYF. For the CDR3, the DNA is TGTGCCAGCAGCTGGGGCCATAGCACGAGAAGGGAGACCCAGTACTTC.